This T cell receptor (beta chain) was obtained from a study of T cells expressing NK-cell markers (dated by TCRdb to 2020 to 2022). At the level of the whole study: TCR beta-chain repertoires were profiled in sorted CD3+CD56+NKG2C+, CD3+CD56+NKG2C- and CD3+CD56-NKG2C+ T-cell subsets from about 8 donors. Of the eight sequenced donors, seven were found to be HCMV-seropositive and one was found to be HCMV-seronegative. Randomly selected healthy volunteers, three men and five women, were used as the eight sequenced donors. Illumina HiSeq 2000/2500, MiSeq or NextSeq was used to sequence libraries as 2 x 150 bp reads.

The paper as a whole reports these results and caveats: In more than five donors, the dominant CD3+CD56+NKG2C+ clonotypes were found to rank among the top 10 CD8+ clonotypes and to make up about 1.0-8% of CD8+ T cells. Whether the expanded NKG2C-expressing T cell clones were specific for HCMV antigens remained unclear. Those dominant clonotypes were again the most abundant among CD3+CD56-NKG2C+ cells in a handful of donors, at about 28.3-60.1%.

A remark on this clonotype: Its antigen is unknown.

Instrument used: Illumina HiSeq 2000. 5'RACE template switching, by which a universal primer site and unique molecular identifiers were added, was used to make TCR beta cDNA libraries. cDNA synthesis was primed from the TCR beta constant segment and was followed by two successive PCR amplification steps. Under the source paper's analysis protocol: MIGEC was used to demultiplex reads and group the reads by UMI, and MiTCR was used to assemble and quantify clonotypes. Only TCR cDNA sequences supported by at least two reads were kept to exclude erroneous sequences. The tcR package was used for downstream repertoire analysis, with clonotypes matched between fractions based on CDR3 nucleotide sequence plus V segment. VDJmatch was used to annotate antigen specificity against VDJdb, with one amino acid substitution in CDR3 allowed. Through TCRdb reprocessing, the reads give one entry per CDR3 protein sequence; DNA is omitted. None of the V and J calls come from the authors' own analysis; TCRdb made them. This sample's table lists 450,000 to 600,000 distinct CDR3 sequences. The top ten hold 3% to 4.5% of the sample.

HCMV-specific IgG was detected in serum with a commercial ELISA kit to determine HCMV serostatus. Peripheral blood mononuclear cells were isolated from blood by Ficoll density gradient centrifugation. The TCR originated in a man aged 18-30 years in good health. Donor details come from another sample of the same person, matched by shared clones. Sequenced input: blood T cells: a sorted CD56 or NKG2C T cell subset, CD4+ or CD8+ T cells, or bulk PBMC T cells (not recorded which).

The CDR3 protein sequence reads: CASSYSRRRNTEAFF. Here the chain combines TRBV6-5 and TRBJ1-1. The CDR3 numbers 15 residues from cysteine through phenylalanine. The DNA sequence is not available. For CDR1 and CDR2, the germline V gene lists MNHEY and SVGAGI.